This T cell receptor beta chain was identified during a study of blood T cell repertoires in COVID-19. Germline values: CDR1 MGHRA, CDR2 YSYEKL. CDR3 length equals 13 residues. Trimming removed 5 bases from V and 10 bases from J; junction bases left unmatched: 5. Profiled with immunoSEQ multiplex PCR; TCRdb holds only in-frame clones, not every one. This table holds 200,000 to 250,000 clones, roughly 75% found once. The sample comprised peripheral blood. This TCR was sampled from a woman between 70 and 85 years old with acute or convalescent COVID-19. This chain links TRBV4-1 with TRBJ1-4, with 9 positions matching TRBD1. The CDR3 nucleotides are TGCGCCAGCAGCATCAGACAGGGGGGAAAACTGTTTTTT. Translation gives CASSIRQGGKLFF.